This T cell receptor (beta chain) was sequenced in a study of siplizumab effects on memory and regulatory T cells. Whole-study findings and limits: Siplizumab brought about a significant reduction in alloreactive sequences traceable to unstimulated CD4+ memory cells. Siplizumab cultures yielded proliferating Tregs whose suppressive function was not confirmed. The naive T cell population seemed more diverse than memory cells and seemed a major contributor to the alloresponse.

With respect to this clone: Its specificity is not known.

Sequencing used immunoSEQ multiplex PCR; TCRdb keeps in-frame clones, though not all of them. The top ten hold about 1.5% of the sample, which has fewer than 120,000 clones, more than 90% seen once. The germline V and J ends were trimmed by 4 bases and 3 bases, with 12 bases remaining between them. Germline V gene data show CDR1 as MNHEY and CDR2 as SVGAGI. The CDR3 has 14 amino acids. The chain links TRBV6-5 to TRBJ1-2, with a possible D match to TRBD1 (5 bases). The receptor was derived from a human donor in good health. Input material: CD4+ T cells sorted from blood. CDR3 nucleotides: TGTGCCAGCAGTTCGGCAGGGAAAGACTATGGCTACACCTTC. Translated, it gives CASSSAGKDYGYTF.